This T cell receptor beta chain was captured in a study of technical replicates of blood from a handful of donors. Assay: immunoSEQ multiplex PCR; the TCRdb copy retains only in-frame clones and omits some. Of 70,000 to 95,000 clones listed, 75% to 95% are singletons. The CDR3 totals 16 residues. Germline CDR1 and CDR2: MNHEY and SMNVEV (reference sequence). With 0 bases removed from V and 0 bases from J, the gap between germline ends came to 9 bases. The genes are TRBV27 and TRBJ1-5; no definite D call. Source material: T cells isolated from PBMCs. The receptor was derived from a human donor in good health. Some clones in this sample may be carry-over from other donors' samples. As DNA, the CDR3 is TGTGCCAGCAGTTTATCGGGAGGCTATAGCAATCAGCCCCAGCATTTT. Its protein is CASSLSGGYSNQPQHF.